The 17 T cell receptor beta chains presented below share a single source sample, sequenced in a study of shared clonotypes between healthy human individuals. The repertoire was sequenced with immunoSEQ multiplex PCR; TCRdb's copy has only in-frame clones and lacks some. The data show over a million clones, with around 95% seen just once and 1.2% held by the top ten. What was sequenced was naive CD4+ T cells sorted from blood. Subset noted: CD45RA+ positively selected. These receptors all come from a young man in good health.

This clone was picked up one time. V gene TRBV18 combines with J gene TRBJ2-5; 8 bases fit TRBD2. Germline V gene data show CDR1 as KGHSH and CDR2 as LQKENI. This CDR3 comprises 14 residues. The trim removed 6 bases at V and 2 bases at J, leaving 5 bases unmatched. CDR3 region: CASSRSGEQETQYF. Written as DNA, the CDR3 is TGTGCCAGCTCCCGTAGCGGGGAACAAGAGACCCAGTACTTC.

The genes are TRBV14 and TRBJ1-1, with D maybe TRBD1 (6 bases). Germline assignment: CDR1 SGHDN and CDR2 FVKESK. V was shortened by 5 bases and J by 7 bases, with 17 bases between the two germline ends. This CDR3 has 14 residues. The CDR3, as DNA: TGTGCCAGCAGCGCCCGGAGGGGGGGAATTGAAGCTTTCTTT. Amino acid sequence: CASSARRGGIEAFF.

This chain links TRBV28 with TRBJ2-3, with a possible D match to TRBD1 (6 bases). This CDR3 spans 14 amino acids. Between the trimmed V and J ends, which lost 5 bases and 2 bases, there was a span of 11 bases. Germline CDR1 is MDHEN and CDR2 is SYDVKM. The CDR3: CASSRTDHTDTQYF. For the CDR3, the DNA is TGTGCCAGCAGTCGGACAGATCACACAGATACGCAGTATTTT.

This clone was picked up one time. The CDR3 DNA follows: TGTGCCAGCAGCTCGGGGGTAGCGGGAAACACAGATACGCAGTATTTT. Residues: CASSSGVAGNTDTQYF. The rearrangement links TRBV7-2 to TRBJ2-3, with TRBD2 matching 8 bases. The CDR3 is 16 residues long. CDR1 is SGHTA and CDR2 is FQGNSA in the germline V gene. V was pared by 4 bases and J by 2 bases, with 8 bases of the junction left unmatched.

The rearrangement links TRBV10-3 to TRBJ2-4, with 8 positions matching TRBD1. Trimming cost V 5 bases and J 0 bases; bases outside gene matches: 9. Germline CDR1 is ENHRY and CDR2 is SYGVKD. This CDR3 region has 17 residues. The CDR3 reads CAISPQGRGRAKNIQYF. The DNA for the CDR3 is TGTGCCATCAGTCCCCAAGGCAGGGGGCGAGCCAAAAACATTCAGTACTTC.

The chain links TRBV5-1 to TRBJ2-2; D call uncertain. The CDR3 contains 16 residues. Trimming left V 0 bases short and J 0 bases short, with 9 bases between. In germline, CDR1 is SGHRS, CDR2 YFSETQ. Here the CDR3 DNA reads TGCGCCAGCAGCTTGGCTATTCCCGCGAACACCGGGGAGCTGTTTTTT. This gives the protein CASSLAIPANTGELFF.

Comment on this clone: The sample has other DNA sequences that encode this CDR3 too. The chain has TRBV9 and TRBJ2-1, with 10 bases identical to TRBD2. The V gene's germline CDR1 is SGDLS and CDR2 YYNGEE. The CDR3 consists of 15 residues. Germline trimming cut 0 bases from V and 4 bases from J; bases unmatched to any gene: 1. In DNA, the CDR3 is TGTGCCAGCAGCGTAGTAGCGGGGGGATACAATGAGCAGTTCTTC. Its translation is CASSVVAGGYNEQFF.

V gene TRBV14 combines with J gene TRBJ1-2; 8 nucleotides match TRBD1. The germline CDR1 and CDR2 sequences are SGHDN and FVKESK. V was clipped by 4 bases and J by 4 bases; unmatched bases: 5. This CDR3 spans 14 amino acids. CDR3 region: CASSPGGASYGYTF. CDR3 nucleotide sequence: TGTGCCAGCAGCCCAGGGGGCGCATCCTATGGCTACACCTTC.

The chain couples TRBV7-9 to TRBJ2-2; 7 nucleotides align to TRBD1. The CDR3 sequence is 14 residues long. From germline, CDR1 is SEHNR and CDR2 FQNEAQ (reference sequence). V lost 4 bases, J lost 6 bases, and 5 bases stayed unmatched. The CDR3 bases are TGTGCCAGCAGCTCCCGCCAGGGGGCCGGGGAGCTGTTTTTT. This gives the protein CASSSRQGAGELFF.

V usage is TRBV6-5 and J usage is TRBJ1-1; unclear D gene. This CDR3 is built from 15 residues. CDR1 is MNHEY, CDR2 SVGAGI, per germline. The V end was cut by 2 bases, the J end by 0 bases, with 10 bases between. The CDR3 is CASSYTTLLNTEAFF. The CDR3 DNA sequence: TGTGCCAGCAGTTACACAACTCTGCTGAACACTGAAGCTTTCTTT.

The chain joins TRBV7-8 to TRBJ2-1; D unclear. The V gene lost 1 base and the J gene lost 0 bases, with 19 bases spanning the gap. This CDR3 comprises 19 residues. From germline, CDR1 is SGHVS and CDR2 FQNEAQ. In nucleotides, the CDR3 is TGTGCCAGCAGCTTAGACGATCAAAGCACAGCCGACTCCTACAATGAGCAGTTCTTC. Translation gives CASSLDDQSTADSYNEQFF.

The J gene is TRBJ2-5, the V gene TRBV15; 8 positions agree with TRBD2. CDR3 length: 16 residues. J lost 6 bases, V lost 1 base, and 10 bases had no gene match. Germline-derived CDR1 and CDR2 are LNHNV and YYDKDF (reference sequence). The DNA for the CDR3 is TGTGCCACCAGCAGAGGCACAGCGGGAGTAATTCAGACCCAGTACTTC. Protein: CATSRGTAGVIQTQYF.

V gene TRBV21-1 combines with J gene TRBJ2-1; the DNA was not used to check the table's D call, TRBD2. TRBV21-1 is termed a pseudogene. The CDR3 runs 19 residues. CDR3 amino acids: CASSNFGGRAAGEYNEQFF. The CDR3 DNA reads as TGTGCCAGCAGCAATTTCGGCGGGAGGGCCGCCGGGGAATACAATGAGCAGTTCTTC.

The V call is TRBV7-2, the J call TRBJ2-2, with D possibly TRBD1 on 5 matching bases. Germline CDR1 is SGHTA and CDR2 is FQGNSA. V was clipped by 6 bases and J by 1 base, with 9 bases between them. CDR3 size: 14 residues. CDR3 nucleotides: TGTGCCAGCAGGAGACAGCGGAACACCGGGGAGCTGTTTTTT. It translates to CASRRQRNTGELFF.

The V gene is TRBV2, the J gene TRBJ2-3; 9 bases match TRBD2. CDR3 size: 17 residues. V lost 6 bases, J lost 4 bases, and 14 bases stayed unmatched. CDR1 is SNHLY, CDR2 FYNNEI, per germline. The CDR3 DNA is TGTGCCAGCAGGGTTATACTTAGCGGGAGTGGCCCAGATACGCAGTATTTT. Protein sequence: CASRVILSGSGPDTQYF.

The rearrangement joins TRBV20-1 to TRBJ1-2, with a possible D match to TRBD1 (5 bases). This CDR3 comprises 10 residues. Germline V gene data show CDR1 as DFQATT and CDR2 as SNEGSKA (reference sequence). Trimming pared 5 bases from V and 8 bases from J, leaving 9 bases between. This CDR3 reads CSAPGSGYTF. CDR3 DNA: TGCAGTGCTCCAGGGAGCGGCTACACCTTC.

V is TRBV29-1 and J is TRBJ2-5, with 7 positions matching TRBD1. Germline CDR1 SQVTM, CDR2 ANQGSEA. There are 13 residues in the CDR3. V lost 2 bases and J lost 5; bases outside the gene matches: 5. CDR3 coding DNA: TGCAGCGTTGAAACAGGGGCTGGGGAGACCCAGTACTTC. Translated, it gives CSVETGAGETQYF.